The 5 T cell receptor beta chains given below trace back to one sample, sequenced in a study of shared clonotypes between healthy human individuals. Sequenced by immunoSEQ multiplex PCR; TCRdb stores in-frame clones only, minus some. Among 2.5 million or so clones listed, about 92% were seen once. Sequences were obtained from naive CD4+ T cells sorted from blood. Subset indicated: CD45RA+ positively selected. The receptors shown here come from a man aged 18-30 years in good health.

This chain links TRBV10-3 with TRBJ2-6; D is unresolved. This CDR3 has 17 residues. The germline V gene has CDR1 ENHRY and CDR2 SYGVKD. Trimming removed 2 bases at V and 0 bases at J, with 11 bases between. DNA of the CDR3: TGTGCCATCAGTGAGCAGGCTGCGAGCTCTGGGGCCAACGTCCTGACTTTC. Protein product: CAISEQAASSGANVLTF.

V gene TRBV28 combines with J gene TRBJ2-7, with 10 bases that match TRBD1. From germline, CDR1 is MDHEN and CDR2 SYDVKM. The CDR3 totals 15 residues. After removal of 3 bases from V and 2 bases from J, the junction contained 4 bases not matched to a gene. The CDR3 is CASSFATGGPYEQYF. The CDR3, as DNA: TGTGCCAGCAGTTTTGCGACAGGGGGCCCCTACGAGCAGTACTTC.

The chain's CDR3 is CASRPGQGNQPQHF. The CDR3 region has the DNA TGTGCCAGCAGACCCGGACAGGGGAATCAGCCCCAGCATTTT. The chain has TRBV6-6 and TRBJ1-5, with TRBD1 identical over 9 bases. The CDR3 length is 14 residues. Germline trimming cut 6 bases from V and 4 bases from J; bases unmatched to any gene: 4. CDR1 and CDR2 from the germline V gene are MNHNY and SVGAGI (reference sequence).

To note about this clone: The junction differs from germline at one of its ends, possibly a read error. This chain connects TRBV19 to TRBJ2-7; 7 nucleotides line up with TRBD2. The length of the CDR3 is 16 residues. From germline, CDR1 is LNHDA and CDR2 SQIVND (reference sequence). The CDR3 region has the DNA TGTGCCAGTAGTATAGCGAGACTAGCTGCCTCCTCCGAGCAGTACTTC. It encodes CASSIARLAASSEQYF.

The chain employs TRBV5-6 and TRBJ1-2; D not certain. V was cut by 5 bases and J by 1 base, with 6 bases left in between. The CDR3 contains 12 residues. Germline CDR1 and CDR2: SGHDT and YYEEEE. CDR3 sequence (DNA): TGTGCCAGCAGGAGCGTTAACTATGGCTACACCTTC. Protein sequence: CASRSVNYGYTF.